The 7 T cell receptor beta chains presented below share a single source sample, sequenced in a study of PD-1 blockade in classical Hodgkin lymphoma. Time point given: cycle 4 day 1 (C4D1), after less than seven weeks of nivolumab. Brentuximab vedotin exposure varied, and every patient relapsed after autologous stem cell transplantation. Here immunoSEQ multiplex PCR was the method, and the copy in TCRdb shows in-frame clones only, minus some. The table includes about 90,000 clones, just over 90% detected once. This specimen was peripheral blood mononuclear cells (PBMCs), taken before the fourth cycle of nivolumab. The receptors originated from a human donor with classical Hodgkin lymphoma.

This clone occurred once. J is TRBJ1-5 and V is TRBV6-6; possible D gene TRBD1, 6 bases. Germline V lookup: CDR1 MNHNY, CDR2 SVGAGI (reference sequence). The V end was cut by 4 bases, the J end by 7 bases, with 14 bases between. The length of the CDR3 is 14 residues. The CDR3 loop is CASSSAGDSQPQHF. For the CDR3, the DNA is TGTGCCAGCAGTTCTGCAGGGGACTCGCAGCCCCAGCATTTT.

This chain joins TRBV7-2 and TRBJ2-3; TRBD1 matches 8 bases. Germline V gene sequence: CDR1 SGHTA, CDR2 FQGNSA. V was clipped by 6 bases and J by 2 bases; unmatched bases: 7. CDR3 length equals 15 residues. CDR3 nucleotides: TGTGCCAGCAGTTCGACAGGGGCGTACACAGATACGCAGTATTTT. It specifies CASSSTGAYTDTQYF. The variable domain in full, completed from reference TRBV7-2 and TRBJ2-3, reads GAGVSQSPSNKVTEKGKDVELRCDPISGHTALYWYRQSLGQGLEFLIYFQGNSAPDKSGLPSDRFSAERTGGSVSTLTIQRTQQEDSAVYLCASSSTGAYTDTQYFGPGTRLTVL.

This clone was counted a few times. The V call is TRBV19, the J call TRBJ1-6, with D maybe TRBD1 (5 bases). In germline, CDR1 is LNHDA, CDR2 SQIVND (reference sequence). The germline V and J ends were trimmed by 6 bases and 10 bases, with 10 bases remaining between them. The CDR3 has 12 residues. The CDR3 DNA reads as TGTGCCAGTAGAACGGGGCTCTCACCCCTCCACTTT. It translates to CASRTGLSPLHF.

The gene calls are TRBV6-1 and TRBJ2-7; 7 nucleotides match TRBD1. The V gene's germline CDR1 is MNHNS and CDR2 SASEGT. V gave up 3 bases and J gave up 4 bases; unmatched junction bases: 9. The length of the CDR3 is 15 residues. The CDR3 protein is CASSEVPQGVYEQYF. The CDR3 coding sequence is TGTGCCAGCAGTGAGGTCCCCCAGGGGGTTTACGAGCAGTACTTC.

The V and J genes are TRBV27 and TRBJ1-1; 11 nucleotides match TRBD1. Per the germline V gene, CDR1 is MNHEY and CDR2 is SMNVEV (reference sequence). CDR3 size: 16 residues. Trimming at V came to 5 bases and at J to 0 bases, leaving 5 bases not matched to a gene. Written as DNA, the CDR3 is TGTGCCAGCAGTGCCGGGACAGGGGGTATGAACACTGAAGCTTTCTTT. It specifies CASSAGTGGMNTEAFF.

Only one count was recorded for this clone. V usage is TRBV4-2 and J usage is TRBJ1-1, with a weak D call TRBD1 (5 bases). The germline V gene has CDR1 LGHNA and CDR2 YNFKEQ. The CDR3 contains 12 residues. The V end was cut by 0 bases, the J end by 7 bases, with 6 bases between. The CDR3 is CASSQEGVEAFF. The CDR3 DNA reads TGTGCCAGCAGCCAAGAAGGGGTTGAAGCTTTCTTT.

The chain links TRBV2 to TRBJ1-5; 7 bases match TRBD1. There are 14 residues in the CDR3. V shed 8 bases and J 4 bases; nucleotides not matched to a gene: 8. Germline V gene sequence: CDR1 SNHLY, CDR2 FYNNEI. CDR3 region: CASGGTDLNQPQHF. The CDR3 DNA follows: TGTGCCAGCGGGGGGACAGACCTGAATCAGCCCCAGCATTTT. Supplemented by reference TRBV2 and TRBJ1-5, the full variable domain reads EPEVTQTPSHQVTQMGQEVILRCVPISNHLYFYWYRQILGQKVEFLVSFYNNEISEKSEIFDDQFSVERPDGSNFTLKIRSTKLEDSAMYFCASGGTDLNQPQHFGDGTRLSIL.